This passage covers 18 T cell receptor beta chains from one sample sequenced in a study of T cells in Graves' hyperthyroidism and ophthalmopathy. RNA transcripts gave rise to amplified TCR beta CDR3 regions. The HTBI primer set drove a first-round RT-PCR of the TCR CDR3. TCRdb recomputed calls from the multiplex PCR reads with MiXCR, one row per CDR3 protein. The sample has around 280,000 distinct CDR3 sequences; 13% are singletons. Material: blood. The receptors stem from a woman younger than 45 with Graves' hyperthyroidism that later progressed to Graves' ophthalmopathy.

This chain connects TRBV9 to TRBJ1-1; tentative D call: TRBD1 (5 bases). The CDR3 is 15 amino acids. V dropped 3 bases and J dropped 4 bases, with 16 bases sitting between them. Germline-derived CDR1 and CDR2 are SGDLS and YYNGEE. CDR3 DNA sequence: TGTGCCAGCAGCGGCCTCCGGGACGCGGGCACTGAAGCTTTCTTT. This sequence encodes CASSGLRDAGTEAFF.

The genes are TRBV18 and TRBJ2-7; D remains ambiguous. Trimming left V 6 bases short and J 5 bases short, with 11 bases between. CDR3 length: 12 amino acids. Per the germline V gene, CDR1 is KGHSH and CDR2 is LQKENI. The CDR3 sequence is CASSLGPHEQYF. For the CDR3, the DNA is TGTGCCAGCTCCCTGGGTCCCCACGAGCAGTACTTC.

V is TRBV4-3 and J is TRBJ2-1; D might be TRBD1 or TRBD2, each matching 7 bases. V dropped 7 bases and J dropped 7 bases, with 17 bases sitting between them. The CDR3 is 14 residues long. CDR1 and CDR2 from the germline V gene are LGHNA and YSLEER. The CDR3 sequence is CASTTGRGGNEQFF. The CDR3 nucleotides are TGCGCCAGCACTACGGGCAGGGGGGGAAATGAGCAGTTCTTC.

By share, this clonotype ranks as medium-sized. The V and J genes are TRBV18 and TRBJ2-5, with D uncertain. Germline V gene lookup returns CDR1 KGHSH and CDR2 LQKENI. This CDR3 has 11 amino acids. V gave up 3 bases and J gave up 1 base, with 0 bases separating them. DNA for the CDR3: TGTGCCAGCTCACCCCAAGAGACCCAGTACTTC. It codes for CASSPQETQYF.

This clonotype was seen once. V gene TRBV7-2 combines with J gene TRBJ2-3, with 9 bases identical to TRBD2. Looked up from germline, CDR1 is SGHTA and CDR2 is FQGNSA. CDR3 length equals 16 residues. V lost 5 bases and J lost 8; bases outside the gene matches: 14. CDR3 sequence: CASSHREGRGGGTQYF. The CDR3 DNA reads as TGTGCCAGCAGCCACCGAGAGGGGCGGGGGGGAGGTACGCAGTATTTT. Drawing the rest from reference TRBV7-2 and TRBJ2-3, the complete variable domain is GAGVSQSPSNKVTEKGKDVELRCDPISGHTALYWYRQSLGQGLEFLIYFQGNSAPDKSGLPSDRFSAERTGGSVSTLTIQRTQQEDSAVYLCASSHREGRGGGTQYFGPGTRLTVL.

V is TRBV4-3 and J is TRBJ1-2, with a tentative D call TRBD1 (5 bases). V was clipped by 4 bases and J by 6 bases, with 12 bases between them. Germline lookup yields CDR1 LGHNA and CDR2 YSLEER. The CDR3 has 13 amino acids. The CDR3 DNA is TGCGCCAGCAGCCCGGCTACAGGAGATGGCTACACCTTC. Encoded protein: CASSPATGDGYTF.

The V gene is TRBV7-2, the J gene TRBJ1-1, with a possible D match to TRBD1 (5 bases). Trimming removed 5 bases at V and 7 bases at J, with 14 bases between. Germline assignment: CDR1 SGHTA and CDR2 FQGNSA. There are 13 residues in the CDR3. CDR3 sequence: CASSSSGGGEAFF. The CDR3 coding sequence is TGTGCCAGCAGCAGTAGCGGGGGGGGTGAAGCTTTCTTT.

In nucleotides, the CDR3 is TGTGCCAGCGGGGAGGGACTGAACTACGAGCAGTACTTC. Translated, it gives CASGEGLNYEQYF. The chain has TRBV6-1 and TRBJ2-7, with 7 bases identical to TRBD2. The CDR3 is 13 amino acids. After removal of 8 bases from V and 3 bases from J, the junction contained 7 bases not matched to a gene. Per the germline V gene, CDR1 is MNHNS and CDR2 is SASEGT.

This clonotype was found many times. The rearrangement uses TRBV3-1 and TRBJ2-7; D gene ambiguous. The CDR3 has 12 amino acids. V lost 4 bases to trimming and J lost 1 base, with 5 bases between them. The germline V gene has CDR1 LGHDT and CDR2 YNNKEL (reference sequence). CDR3 region: CASSRGSYEQYF. In DNA form, the CDR3 reads TGTGCCAGCAGCCGGGGTTCCTACGAGCAGTACTTC.

This clonotype was found many times. J is TRBJ2-1 and V is TRBV24-1; 7 positions match TRBD2. Germline CDR1 reads KGHDR; CDR2 reads SFDVKD. This CDR3 is 16 amino acids long. Losses at the gene ends were 0 bases for V and 7 bases for J; bases not matched to a gene: 8. CDR3 in amino acids: CATSDLMSSGRNEQFF. The DNA for the CDR3 is TGTGCCACCAGTGATTTGATGTCTAGCGGAAGGAATGAGCAGTTCTTC.

This clonotype has ten or more counts. This chain links TRBV6-1 with TRBJ2-1, with 7 bases that match TRBD1. With 6 bases clipped from V and 3 bases from J, the junction kept 5 bases outside the gene matches. The CDR3 runs to 14 residues. Germline CDR1 is MNHNS and CDR2 is SASEGT. This chain's CDR3 is CASSFRGNYNEQFF. Here the CDR3 DNA reads TGTGCCAGCAGCTTCAGGGGGAACTACAATGAGCAGTTCTTC.

Ten or more counts support this clonotype. V gene TRBV7-2 combines with J gene TRBJ2-3; D is tentatively TRBD1 or TRBD2 (5 bases each). V lost 6 bases, J lost 5 bases, and 12 bases lay in between. CDR1 is SGHTA, CDR2 FQGNSA, per germline. The CDR3 consists of 13 residues. CDR3 sequence (DNA): TGTGCCAGCAGACTTCTGGGGGTAGATACGCAGTATTTT. It specifies CASRLLGVDTQYF.

The sample holds many counts of this clonotype. This rearrangement joins TRBV2 to TRBJ2-7, with TRBD1 matching 9 bases. The germline V gene encodes CDR1 SNHLY and CDR2 FYNNEI. J gave up 5 bases and V 8 bases, and 13 bases lay outside the gene matches. The CDR3 sequence is 15 residues long. CDR3 DNA sequence: TGTGCCAGCTGGGATACGGACAGGGGCCCCCACGAGCAGTACTTC. This translates into CASWDTDRGPHEQYF.

This clonotype was seen repeatedly, ten times or more. This chain links TRBV6-5 with TRBJ2-1; D call uncertain. With 0 bases removed from V and 3 bases from J, the gap between germline ends came to 6 bases. Germline CDR1 is MNHEY and CDR2 is SVGAGI. The CDR3 length is 14 residues. CDR3 in amino acids: CASSYSADYNEQFF. The DNA of the CDR3 is TGTGCCAGCAGTTACTCGGCAGACTACAATGAGCAGTTCTTC.

Notes on this clonotype: It may be a read error: a sequence one base away is much more abundant. Because the CDR3 is missing its conserved closing phenylalanine or tryptophan, this is likely a read error. This sequence joins TRBV6-4 and TRBJ1-3; no reliable D call. Germline V CDR1 and CDR2: MRHNA, SNTAGT. The CDR3 covers 13 residues. Trimming shortened V by 5 bases and J by 4 bases, and 9 bases separated the two germline ends. This chain's CDR3 is CASSYTLGNTIYS. The CDR3 nucleotides read TGTGCCAGCAGTTACACTCTGGGAAACACCATATATTCT.

The chain carries TRBV6-4 and TRBJ1-5; D is unresolved. CDR3 length equals 13 residues. Looked up from germline, CDR1 is MRHNA and CDR2 is SNTAGT. Trimming took 6 bases from V and 2 from J, leaving 8 bases between them. The chain's CDR3 is CASRHDGNQPQHF. The CDR3 DNA follows: TGTGCCAGCAGACACGACGGCAATCAGCCCCAGCATTTT.

This clonotype came up once. The chain is built from TRBV19 and TRBJ2-4, with 10 bases matching TRBD1. This CDR3 has 16 amino acids. V shed 3 bases, J shed 7 bases, and the junction held 9 bases outside the gene matches. Germline V CDR1 and CDR2: LNHDA, SQIVND (reference sequence). The CDR3, as DNA: TGTGCCAGTAGTATCGAAGTGGGACAGGGGTTGAACATTCAGTACTTC. Protein: CASSIEVGQGLNIQYF. Filled out from reference TRBV19 and TRBJ2-4, the complete variable domain reads DGGITQSPKYLFRKEGQNVTLSCEQNLNHDAMYWYRQDPGQGLRLIYYSQIVNDFQKGDIAEGYSVSREKKESFPLTVTSAQKNPTAFYLCASSIEVGQGLNIQYFGAGTRLSVL.

This clonotype has a count of ten or more. V is TRBV6-1 and J is TRBJ1-5; D gene uncertain. The CDR3 is made up of 15 amino acids. Trimming took 6 bases from V and 0 from J, leaving 12 bases between them. CDR1 and CDR2 (germline): MNHNS, SASEGT. The CDR3 nucleotides read TGTGCCAGCAGAAAGTCCCAGGCTAGCAATCAGCCCCAGCATTTT. It yields the protein CASRKSQASNQPQHF.